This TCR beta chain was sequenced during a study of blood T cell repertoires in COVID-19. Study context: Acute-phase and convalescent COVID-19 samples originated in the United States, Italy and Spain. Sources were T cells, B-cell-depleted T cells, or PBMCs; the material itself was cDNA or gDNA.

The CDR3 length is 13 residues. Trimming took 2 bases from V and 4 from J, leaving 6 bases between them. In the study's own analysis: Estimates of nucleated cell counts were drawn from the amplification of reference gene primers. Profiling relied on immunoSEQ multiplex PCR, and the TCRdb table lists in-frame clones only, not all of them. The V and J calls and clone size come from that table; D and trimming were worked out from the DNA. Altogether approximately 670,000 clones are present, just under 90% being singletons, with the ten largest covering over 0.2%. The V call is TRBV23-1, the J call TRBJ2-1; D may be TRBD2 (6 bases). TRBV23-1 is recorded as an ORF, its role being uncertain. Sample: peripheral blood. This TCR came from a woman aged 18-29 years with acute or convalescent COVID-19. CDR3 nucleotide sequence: TGCGCCAGCAGTCAAGGGACTTACAATGAGCAGTTCTTC. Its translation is CASSQGTYNEQFF.